This T cell receptor (beta chain) emerged from a study of neurological immune-mediated disorders (dated by TCRdb to between 2017 and 2020). For the study in its entirety: Among the approximately 34 multiple sclerosis patients, approximately 30 had relapsing-remitting MS and 3 had secondary progressive MS. The cohort was made up of some 70 subjects, consisting of some 15 HAM/TSP patients, 35 or so multiple sclerosis patients and around 20 healthy controls. The study compared peripheral blood TCR-beta repertoires of HTLV-I-associated myelopathy (HAM/TSP) patients, multiple sclerosis patients and healthy controls using UMI-based sequencing. The approximately 110 TCR-beta libraries included longitudinal samples, technical triplicates and paired sorted CD4+ and CD8+ T-cell subsets alongside PBMC samples. On the study overall, not on this receptor specifically: The highest TCR clonal expansion was observed in HAM/TSP patients, whereas the lowest was observed in MS patients, even when compared with healthy controls. No identical CDR3 amino acid sequences were found to be shared among expanded clones across subjects, suggesting that TCR-beta repertoires were private in all groups. Repertoires from 18 of 34 MS patients were grouped by phylogenetic analysis into a cluster of related CDR3 sequences, suggesting a possible repertoire-level signature. No association of the MS cluster with clinical or MRI features was observed, and the need for larger cohorts was stated by the authors.

To synthesize cDNA, template-switch 5'RACE was performed with a primer carrying a 10-nucleotide random unique molecular identifier so that each TCR transcript was tagged. Each sequencing run produced over 160 million TCR-beta sequences covering 15-18 subjects. Total RNA was extracted with the RNeasy kit. Using the KAPA Real-time Library Amplification kit, TCR-beta VDJ regions were amplified with primers for the TCR constant region and the 5'RACE anchor. Sample indexes and Illumina adaptors were added in a first PCR, and a second PCR then increased library yield. After Ampure bead purification, the TCR product of roughly 650 bp was size-selected on a 2% E-gel SizeSelection system. Before pooling, library quality was assessed on a Bioanalyzer, concentration was determined with Qubit, and library quantification was performed with the Kapa Library Quantification kit. Paired-end 2 x 150 bp sequencing of the libraries was performed on an Illumina HiSeq 2500. To increase sequence diversity, roughly 24-32% phiX was spiked into each library pool. As for the authors' bioinformatics: The quality-filtered reads were processed with the UMI-based MiGEC pipeline, whose error correction step removed more than 80% of the raw TCR sequences. IMGT germline references were used for alignment of VDJ genes, and clonotypes were defined by a unique CDR3 amino acid sequence together with V-J genes. VDJtools evaluated clonal expansion, Shannon diversity and CDR3 relatedness (CalcPairwiseDistances, ClusterSamples); CLCbio workbench built phylogenetic trees. Expanded clones were defined as having at least 8 unique UMIs, based on coefficient-of-variation modelling across technical triplicates. TCRdb redid the processing of the public reads, applying fastp at Q25 and MiXCR, and retained in-frame beta chains. Duplicate CDR3 protein sequences are folded into a single record with the most common DNA and genes. The V and J calls and clone size are TCRdb's, not the authors'. This sample has more than 15,000 distinct CDR3 sequences in its table, and roughly 2.6% of those were observed once. Clones ranked in the top ten supply 5.5% of the sample.

For unsorted PBMC libraries, 2 million PBMCs were used after storage in RNAlater at -80 degrees C until RNA extraction. The multiple sclerosis patients were enrolled in a US clinical protocol that evaluated disease progression with magnetic resonance imaging. Peripheral blood underwent Ficoll-Hypaque density gradient centrifugation to isolate PBMCs, which were then cryopreserved in liquid nitrogen. V loses 2 bases of germline sequence and J loses 4 bases, and the interval between the two ends is 13 bases. The CDR3 spans 15 residues, from the cysteine through the phenylalanine. Only the CDR3 DNA stays, 45 bases, in frame from base 1. This clonotype was counted ten times or more. Its antigen target is currently unknown. No base qualities exist here, and no much larger clone lies one base off it.

The TCR comes from a woman aged 18 to 35 with multiple sclerosis. The rearranged segments are TRBV12-3 or TRBV12-4 and TRBJ2-3; TRBD1 might be the D gene, on 6 matching bases. Sequenced: PBMCs. CDR3 loop: CASSLSAQGADTQYF. The sequenced DNA: TGTGCCAGCAGTTTATCAGCACAGGGCGCAGATACGCAGTATTTT.